There are many counts of the clone carrying this TCR beta chain. Its target is not known. CD4+ T cells specific for antigen were expanded with viral peptide pools by the ViraFEST assay before sequencing. Culture proceeded for nine to ten days, and CD4+ T cells were then isolated. Vaccine recipients had no previous SARS-CoV-2 infection; their nucleocapsid antibodies were negative. Here immunoSEQ multiplex PCR was the method, and the copy in TCRdb shows in-frame clones only, minus some. The table records roughly 42,000 clones, more than 60% of them present only once. The data originate from a study of vaccination effects on CD4 cells after COVID-19. This CDR3 has 16 residues. Germline trimming cut 3 bases from V and 2 bases from J; bases unmatched to any gene: 8. Per the germline V gene, CDR1 is SGHRS and CDR2 is YFSETQ.

This sequence originates from a human donor who received a COVID-19 vaccine. The sample consisted of CD4+ T cells from PBMCs cultured with HCoV-OC43 spike peptides, taken before COVID-19 vaccination. The subset: HCoV-OC43 spike overlapping peptide pool stimulation. The chain employs TRBV5-1 and TRBJ2-3, with 8 positions matching TRBD2. The CDR3 DNA sequence: TGCGCCAGCAGCTCACGAACTAGCGGACTCACAGATACGCAGTATTTT. Its protein product is CASSSRTSGLTDTQYF.